The sequence of this TCR beta chain was determined in a study of shared clonotypes between healthy human individuals. Study information: Plates per donor: three CD4 naive, three CD4 memory, two CD8 naive, one CD8 memory. Notes on the study in general: Several donors shared around 5% of their naive CD4 clonotypes. Some clonotypes were shared by all four sorted-subset donors, while others were not shared. The non-shared ones had lower generation probabilities than the shared ones.

The ends were cut back, 6 bases at V and 4 bases at J, with 25 bases in the middle. The CDR3 has 17 residues. Per germline, CDR1 SQVTM and CDR2 ANQGSEA. The naive CD8 fraction comprised CD45RO-negative cells positively selected for CCR7 and excluded terminally differentiated effector memory CD45RA+ cells. Nashville, Tennessee was home to all donors, who were Caucasian adults. Sequencing used immunoSEQ multiplex PCR; TCRdb keeps in-frame clones, though not all of them. The repertoire holds roughly 2.1 million clones, approximately 94% seen once, with approximately 1.7% in the top ten. In the case of this clone: Its specificity is unknown.

The TCR originated in a man in his late teens or twenties in good health. Some clones in this sample may be carry-over from other donors' samples. The sequenced sample consisted of naive CD8+ T cells from PBMCs. The J gene is TRBJ1-5, the V gene TRBV29-1; D is unclear. Here the CDR3 reads CSVALVSDREGNQPQHF. The CDR3 nucleotides read TGCAGCGTGGCCCTTGTTTCGGACCGCGAGGGAAATCAGCCCCAGCATTTT.